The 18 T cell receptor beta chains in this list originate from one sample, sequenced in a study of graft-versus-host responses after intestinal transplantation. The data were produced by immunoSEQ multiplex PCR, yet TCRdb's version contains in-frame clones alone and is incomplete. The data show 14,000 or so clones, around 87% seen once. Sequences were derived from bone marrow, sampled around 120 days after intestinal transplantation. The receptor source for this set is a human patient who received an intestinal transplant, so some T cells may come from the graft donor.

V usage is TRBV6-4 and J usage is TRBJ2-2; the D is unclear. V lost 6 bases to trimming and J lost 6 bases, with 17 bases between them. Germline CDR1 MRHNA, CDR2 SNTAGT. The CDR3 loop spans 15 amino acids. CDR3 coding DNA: TGTGCCAGCAGCCCTAAAAGCGACACCGCCGGGGAGCTGTTTTTT. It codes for CASSPKSDTAGELFF.

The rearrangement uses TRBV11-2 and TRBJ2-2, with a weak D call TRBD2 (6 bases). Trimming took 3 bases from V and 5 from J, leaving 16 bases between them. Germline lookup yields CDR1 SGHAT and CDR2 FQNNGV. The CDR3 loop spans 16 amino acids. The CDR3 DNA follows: TGTGCCAGCAGCTTCCCCCAGTCAGGGAGGACCGGGGAGCTGTTTTTT. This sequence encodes CASSFPQSGRTGELFF.

The CDR3 region is CASSEWGRMNTEAFF. In DNA form, the CDR3 reads TGTGCCAGCAGTGAATGGGGCAGAATGAACACTGAAGCTTTCTTT. V is TRBV25-1 and J is TRBJ1-1, with D possibly being TRBD1 (5 bases). CDR1 is MGHDK and CDR2 is SYGVNS in the germline V gene. The CDR3 totals 15 residues. V was trimmed by 1 base and J by 0 bases, leaving 9 bases between them.

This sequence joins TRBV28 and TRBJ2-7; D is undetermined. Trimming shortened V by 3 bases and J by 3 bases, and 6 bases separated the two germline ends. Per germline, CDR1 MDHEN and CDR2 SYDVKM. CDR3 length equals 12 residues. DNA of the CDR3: TGTGCCAGCAGTTTGTATTTCTACGAGCAGTACTTC. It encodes CASSLYFYEQYF.

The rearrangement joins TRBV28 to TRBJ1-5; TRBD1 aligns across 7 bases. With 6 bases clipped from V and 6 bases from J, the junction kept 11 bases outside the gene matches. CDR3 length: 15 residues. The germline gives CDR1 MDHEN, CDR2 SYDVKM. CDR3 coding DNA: TGTGCCAGCAGACCACCACAGGGGATAGGTCAGCCCCAGCATTTT. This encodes CASRPPQGIGQPQHF.

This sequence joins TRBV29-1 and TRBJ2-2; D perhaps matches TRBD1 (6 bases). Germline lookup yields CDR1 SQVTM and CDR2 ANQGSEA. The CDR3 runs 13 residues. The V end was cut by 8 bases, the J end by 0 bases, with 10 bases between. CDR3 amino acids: CSWGTPNTGELFF. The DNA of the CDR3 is TGCAGCTGGGGGACACCGAACACCGGGGAGCTGTTTTTT.

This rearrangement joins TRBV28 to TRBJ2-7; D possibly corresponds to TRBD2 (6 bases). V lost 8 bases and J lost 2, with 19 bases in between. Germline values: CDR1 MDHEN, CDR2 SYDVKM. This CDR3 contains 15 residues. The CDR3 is CASRETIRETYEQYF. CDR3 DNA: TGTGCCAGCCGGGAGACTATTAGGGAAACCTACGAGCAGTACTTC.

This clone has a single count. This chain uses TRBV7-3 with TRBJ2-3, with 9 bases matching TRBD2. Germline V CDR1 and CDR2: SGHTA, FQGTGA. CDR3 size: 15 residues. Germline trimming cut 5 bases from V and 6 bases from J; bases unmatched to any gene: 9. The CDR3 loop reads CASSQSGRSPDTQYF. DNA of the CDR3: TGTGCCAGCAGCCAAAGCGGGAGGTCCCCGGATACGCAGTATTTT.

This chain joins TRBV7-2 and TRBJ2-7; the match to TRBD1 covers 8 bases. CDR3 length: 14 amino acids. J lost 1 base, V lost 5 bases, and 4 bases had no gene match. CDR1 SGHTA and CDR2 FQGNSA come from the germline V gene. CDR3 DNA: TGTGCCAGCAGCCCCGGGACAGGTTCCTACGAGCAGTACTTC. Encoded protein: CASSPGTGSYEQYF.

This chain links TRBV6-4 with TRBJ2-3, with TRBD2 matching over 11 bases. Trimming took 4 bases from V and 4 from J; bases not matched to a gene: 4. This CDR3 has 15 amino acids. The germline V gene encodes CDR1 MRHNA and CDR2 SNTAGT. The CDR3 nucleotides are TGTGCCAGCAGTGTGTTTAGCGGGAGGGCAGATACGCAGTATTTT. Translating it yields CASSVFSGRADTQYF.

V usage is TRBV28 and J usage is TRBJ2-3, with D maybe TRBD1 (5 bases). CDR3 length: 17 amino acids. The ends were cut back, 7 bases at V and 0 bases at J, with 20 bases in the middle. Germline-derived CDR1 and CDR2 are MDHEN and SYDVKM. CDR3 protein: CASTPFGRQSSTDTQYF. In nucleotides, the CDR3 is TGTGCCAGCACCCCTTTTGGGCGACAGTCCAGCACAGATACGCAGTATTTT.

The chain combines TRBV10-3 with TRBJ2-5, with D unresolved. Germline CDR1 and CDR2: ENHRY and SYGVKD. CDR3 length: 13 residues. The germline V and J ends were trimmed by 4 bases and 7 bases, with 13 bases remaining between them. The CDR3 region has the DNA TGTGCCATCAGTGGGACCGCCACGGGGACCCAGTACTTC. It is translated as CAISGTATGTQYF.

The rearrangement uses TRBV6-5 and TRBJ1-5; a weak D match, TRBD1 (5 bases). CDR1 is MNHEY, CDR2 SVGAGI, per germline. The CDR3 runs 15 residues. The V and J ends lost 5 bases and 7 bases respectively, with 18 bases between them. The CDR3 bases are TGTGCCAGCAGTACATCTCAGGGCATCGGGCAGCCCCAGCATTTT. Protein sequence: CASSTSQGIGQPQHF.

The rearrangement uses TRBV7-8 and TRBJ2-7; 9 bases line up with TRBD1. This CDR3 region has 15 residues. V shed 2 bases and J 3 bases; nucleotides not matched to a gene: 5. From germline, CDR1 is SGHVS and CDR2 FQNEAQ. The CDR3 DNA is TGTGCCAGCAGCTTACCCGACAGGGGGATCTACGAGCAGTACTTC. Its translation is CASSLPDRGIYEQYF.

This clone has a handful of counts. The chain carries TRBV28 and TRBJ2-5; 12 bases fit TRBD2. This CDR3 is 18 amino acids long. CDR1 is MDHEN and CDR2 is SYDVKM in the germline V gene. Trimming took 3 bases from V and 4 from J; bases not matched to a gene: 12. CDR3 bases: TGTGCCAGCAGTTTCCCAAGATCTAGCGGGAGGGCCCCAGAGACCCAGTACTTC. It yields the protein CASSFPRSSGRAPETQYF.

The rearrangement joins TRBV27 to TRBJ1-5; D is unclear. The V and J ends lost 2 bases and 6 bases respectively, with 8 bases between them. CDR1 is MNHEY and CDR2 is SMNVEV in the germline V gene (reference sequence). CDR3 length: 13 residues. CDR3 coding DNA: TGTGCCAGCAGTTTAGCTACCAGTCAGCCCCAGCATTTT. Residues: CASSLATSQPQHF.

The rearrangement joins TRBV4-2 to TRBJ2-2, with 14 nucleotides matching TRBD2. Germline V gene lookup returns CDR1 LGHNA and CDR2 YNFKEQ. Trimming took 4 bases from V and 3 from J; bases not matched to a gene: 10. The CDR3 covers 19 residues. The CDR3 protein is CASSLPGLAGETYTGELFF. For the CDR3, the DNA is TGTGCCAGCAGCCTACCGGGACTAGCGGGAGAGACCTACACCGGGGAGCTGTTTTTT.

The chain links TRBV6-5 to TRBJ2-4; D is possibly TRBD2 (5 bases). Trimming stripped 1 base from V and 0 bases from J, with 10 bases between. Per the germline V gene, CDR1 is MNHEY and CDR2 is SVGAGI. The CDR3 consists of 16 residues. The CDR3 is CASSYFEGLAKNIQYF. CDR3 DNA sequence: TGTGCCAGCAGTTACTTTGAGGGATTAGCCAAAAACATTCAGTACTTC.